This TCR beta chain derives from a study of shared clonotypes between healthy human individuals. Data came from immunoSEQ multiplex PCR; TCRdb stores just in-frame clones and leaves some out. The data contain around 2,000,000 clones, about 95% of them singletons. Terminally differentiated effector memory CD45RA+ cells were left out of the naive CD8 fraction, which was CD45RO-negative and positively selected for CCR7. The donors were adults (healthy and HIV-negative) with no recent acute infections or vaccinations. Study conclusions and caveats: Exclusively blood specimens were collected; tissue repertoires likely differ. Donor scarcity curtailed the genetic and exposure-history diversity represented herein.

The CDR3 is 16 residues long. J lost 6 bases, V lost 2 bases, and 9 bases had no gene match. Germline lookup yields CDR1 SNHLY and CDR2 FYNNEI. To note about this clone: Its antigen remains unknown.

Material: naive CD8+ T cells sorted from blood. The V gene is TRBV2, the J gene TRBJ1-2; TRBD1 matches at 10 bases. The receptor's source is a man aged 18-30 years in good health. The chain's CDR3 is CASSESWFGTGDGYTF. CDR3 coding DNA: TGTGCCAGCAGTGAATCGTGGTTTGGGACAGGGGATGGCTACACCTTC.